This is a list of T cell receptor beta chains from one sample in a study of regulatory T cells in long-lasting Graves disease. TCRdb ran MiXCR on the multiplex PCR reads and lists one entry per CDR3 protein. The sample has about 470,000 distinct CDR3 sequences, 15% seen once; the top ten hold 16%. The same sample was also studied in work on T cells in Graves' hyperthyroidism and ophthalmopathy.

This material consisted of peripheral blood mononuclear cells (PBMCs), taken at new diagnosis, from a patient treated with antithyroid drugs. The origin of the receptors is a woman in her thirties with Graves disease. The CDR3 runs from the conserved cysteine through the conserved F or W. D genes are given only for firm matches. Only part of the rows carry a size: once, few, many, or a class if the clone is expanded.

TRBV5-5	NA	13	TRBJ1-1	many	TGTGCCAGCAGCCCCGTGCCTGGGACTGAAGCTTTCTTT	CASSPVPGTEAFF
TRBV20-1	TRBD2	16	TRBJ2-1	NA	TGCAGTGCCGTACTCCCTCCTAGCGGGAGGGCCGATGAGCAGTTCTTC	CSAVLPPSGRADEQFF
TRBV11-3	NA	12	TRBJ2-5	many	TGTGCCAGCAGCTTCGGGGAAGAGACCCAGTACTTC	CASSFGEETQYF
TRBV4-1	TRBD2	18	TRBJ2-1	NA	TGCGCCAGCAGCCCCGAGGGGAGCGGGAAAGGCTCCTACAATGAGCAGTTCTTC	CASSPEGSGKGSYNEQFF
TRBV7-9	TRBD2	14	TRBJ2-1	few	TGTGCCAGCAGCACCGGGACTAGCACCAATCAGCAGTTCTTC	CASSTGTSTNQQFF
TRBV29-1	TRBD1	15	TRBJ2-6	many	TGCAGCGTGGGACAGGGGAGCTCTGGGGCCAACGTCCTGACTTTC	CSVGQGSSGANVLTF
TRBV12-3/TRBV12-4	NA	14	TRBJ1-5	many	TGTGCCAGCAGCCCCCTCGGGGGATCTCAGCCCCAGCATTTT	CASSPLGGSQPQHF
TRBV6-1	NA	15	TRBJ2-3	few	TGTGCCACCCGTATGGCGGATACTAGCACAGATGCGCAGTATTTT	CATRMADTSTDAQYF
TRBV28	NA	13	TRBJ2-2	many	TGTGCCAGCAGGGAGGGGGCGAAAGGGGAGCTGTTTTTT	CASREGAKGELFF
TRBV6-1	TRBD1	19	TRBJ1-5	many	TGTGCCAGCAGGGACCGGGGGACAGGGGTTTTGGGGAGCAATCAGCCCCAGCATTTT	CASRDRGTGVLGSNQPQHF
TRBV19	NA	13	TRBJ1-1	few	TGTGCCAGTAAACGGGGGACGAACACTGAAGCTTTCTTT	CASKRGTNTEAFF
TRBV20-1	TRBD2	17	TRBJ2-3	many	TGCAGTGCTGGGGGACTAGCGGGAGAATTTGAATTAGATACGCAGTATTTT	CSAGGLAGEFELDTQYF
TRBV7-6	NA	16	TRBJ2-7	NA	TGTGCCAGCAGCTTACCCCCCCGGGACAACTCCTACGAGCAGTACTTC	CASSLPPRDNSYEQYF
TRBV12-3/TRBV12-4	NA	16	TRBJ2-1	few	TGTGCCAGCAGTCAAGCTGCAGGGGTATACTCCAATGAGCAGTTCTTC	CASSQAAGVYSNEQFF
TRBV6-9	NA	12	TRBJ1-2	NA	TGTGCCAGCAGTTACGATACTGGTGGCTACACCTTC	CASSYDTGGYTF
TRBV20-1	TRBD2	12	TRBJ2-7	many	TGCAGTGTGCTCGCGGGAGCCTACGAGCAGTACTTC	CSVLAGAYEQYF
TRBV30	NA	18	TRBJ2-7	many	TGTGCCTGGGCGATAAGGGGGGGAGGCCTAACCCTTCGGGACGAGCAGTACTTC	CAWAIRGGGLTLRDEQYF
TRBV3-1	NA	15	TRBJ1-6	many	TGTGCCAGCAGTCAGGGTAGCTCCTATAATTCACCCCTCCACTTT	CASSQGSSYNSPLHF
TRBV4-1	NA	16	TRBJ2-7	few	TGCGCCAGCAGCCAAGCCTCAGGACAAAGCTCCTACGAGCAGTACTTC	CASSQASGQSSYEQYF
TRBV24-1	TRBD1	16	TRBJ2-6	NA	TGTGCCACCAGTGATGGGACAGGGACTGGGGCCAACGTCCTGACTTTC	CATSDGTGTGANVLTF
TRBV27	TRBD2	15	TRBJ2-5	NA	TGTGCCAGCAGTCTCGTAGCGGGAGGGCCGAAGACCCAGTACTTC	CASSLVAGGPKTQYF
TRBV7-8	NA	16	TRBJ2-1	many	TGTGCCAGCAGCTCCCGAATCCGACCGGGCGACAATGAGCAGTTCTTC	CASSSRIRPGDNEQFF
TRBV11-2	NA	15	TRBJ2-7	many	TGTGCCAGCAGCCCGGGCGGGACAGCATCCTACGAGCAGTACTTC	CASSPGGTASYEQYF
TRBV28	TRBD2	15	TRBJ2-5	many	TGTGCCAGCAGTCGACTAGCGGGAGGGAAAGAGACCCAGTACTTC	CASSRLAGGKETQYF
TRBV6-1	NA	14	TRBJ1-5	NA	TGTGCCAGCAGTGAAGAGTCAAGGATCCAGCCCCAGCATTTT	CASSEESRIQPQHF
TRBV2	NA	11	TRBJ1-3	many	TGTGCCAGCAGCGTCGGGAACACCATATATTTT	CASSVGNTIYF
TRBV14	TRBD2	15	TRBJ2-3	few	TGTGCCAGCAGACCTAGCGGTACTAGCACAGATACGCAGTATTTT	CASRPSGTSTDTQYF
TRBV29-1	TRBD1	13	TRBJ2-7	NA	TGCAGCGCCAGGGACAGACCCTACTACGAGCAGTACTTC	CSARDRPYYEQYF
TRBV7-2	NA	14	TRBJ2-7	NA	TGTGCCAGCAGCCCTGAGTACAGCTCCTACGAGCAGTACTTC	CASSPEYSSYEQYF
TRBV20-1	NA	13	TRBJ2-3	many	TGCAGTGCTAAACAGGCTAGCACAGATACGCAGTATTTT	CSAKQASTDTQYF
TRBV24-1	TRBD1	13	TRBJ2-1	NA	TGTGCCACCCGACAGGGGTCCAACAATGAGCAGTTCTTC	CATRQGSNNEQFF
TRBV20-1	NA	13	TRBJ2-7	few	TGCAGTGCTCCGGGACTCGGGACCTACGAGCAGTACTTC	CSAPGLGTYEQYF
TRBV5-8	TRBD1	15	TRBJ1-6	many	TGTGCCAGCAGCTTGTGGACAGGGGGCCAGTCACCCCTCCACTTT	CASSLWTGGQSPLHF
TRBV5-4	TRBD1	15	TRBJ2-3	NA	TGTGCCAGCAGCACGCAGGGGGCGGGTGTGTATACGCAGTATTTT	CASSTQGAGVYTQYF
TRBV7-9	TRBD2	17	TRBJ2-1	many	TGTGCCAGCAGCTTAAATCTGGGCGGGAGCTCCTACAATGAGCAGTTCTTC	CASSLNLGGSSYNEQFF
TRBV12-3/TRBV12-4	NA	13	TRBJ1-1	many	TGTGCCAGCACGGGCCTGATGAACACTGAAGCTTTCTTT	CASTGLMNTEAFF
TRBV9	NA	16	TRBJ2-3	few	TGTGCCAGCAGCGCTGACCCGGGGATGAACACAGATACGCAGTATTTT	CASSADPGMNTDTQYF
TRBV7-3	NA	13	TRBJ2-2	many	TGTGCCAGCAGCTTAACGAGGCTGGGGGAGCTGTTTTTT	CASSLTRLGELFF
TRBV20-1	TRBD1	16	TRBJ1-1	few	TGCAGTGCTAGAGATCGGGACAGGGGAAAGAACACTGAAGCTTTCTTT	CSARDRDRGKNTEAFF
TRBV12-3/TRBV12-4	NA	15	TRBJ1-2	few	TGTACCAGCAGTTTACAGGCAGACCTTAACTATGGCTACACCTTC	CTSSLQADLNYGYTF
TRBV5-1	NA	17	TRBJ2-3	many	TGCGCCAGCAGCTACGCCCGGATAGCGTCTAGCACAGATACGCAGTATTTT	CASSYARIASSTDTQYF
TRBV18	NA	16	TRBJ1-2	many	TGTGCCAGCTCACCCGAAATCGGACGGCTTAACTATGGCTACACCTTC	CASSPEIGRLNYGYTF
TRBV20-1	TRBD1	14	TRBJ1-2	many	TGCAGTGCTAGGCAGCCCACAGGGGACTATGGCTACACCTTC	CSARQPTGDYGYTF
TRBV5-1	TRBD2	14	TRBJ2-7	few	TGCGCCAGCAGCTTACCTAGCGGGAGGAGGGAGCAGTACTTC	CASSLPSGRREQYF
TRBV12-3/TRBV12-4	NA	16	TRBJ2-1	many	TGTGCCAGCTCACCACCGAGAAGAAGCTCCTACAATGAGCAGTTCTTC	CASSPPRRSSYNEQFF
TRBV19	NA	13	TRBJ1-1	few	TGTGCCAGTAGGATAAACAGGGAGGGGGAAGCTTTCTTT	CASRINREGEAFF
TRBV20-1	NA	19	TRBJ1-1	many	TGCAGTGCTAGAGTGTTGTGGAATACAGGGCCGAGGTCGAACACTGAAGCTTTCTTT	CSARVLWNTGPRSNTEAFF
TRBV5-6	NA	15	TRBJ1-5	few	TGTGCCAGCAGCTTGGCCGCAGGTAGCAATCAGCCCCAGCATTTT	CASSLAAGSNQPQHF
TRBV20-1	TRBD2	18	TRBJ2-1	many	TGCAGTGCTAGAGATGTGCTAGCGGGATCCCTCTCCTACAATGAGCAGTTCTTC	CSARDVLAGSLSYNEQFF
TRBV4-2	TRBD2	16	TRBJ2-3	NA	TGTGCCAGCAGCCAAGCCGGGACTAGCGGATCAGATACGCAGTATTTT	CASSQAGTSGSDTQYF
TRBV3-1	NA	14	TRBJ2-7	many	TGTGCCAGCAGCCAAGATAGGCCCCCCTACGAGCAGTACTTC	CASSQDRPPYEQYF
TRBV6-2/TRBV6-3	NA	13	TRBJ1-6	many	TGTGCCACTCTAGGTCCCGGAATTTCACCCCTCCACTTT	CATLGPGISPLHF
TRBV27	NA	13	TRBJ2-5	NA	TGTGCCAGCAGTTCAATCGCCCAAGAGACCCAGTACTTC	CASSSIAQETQYF
TRBV7-2	NA	15	TRBJ2-7	few	TGTGCCAGCAGCTTCGAGGAACAGGGATACTACGAGCAGTACTTC	CASSFEEQGYYEQYF
TRBV28	NA	11	TRBJ1-1	many	TGTGCCAGCCGGGATAACACTGAAGCTTTCTTT	CASRDNTEAFF